This T cell receptor (beta chain) is from a study of shared clonotypes between healthy human individuals. Only Caucasian adults living in Nashville, Tennessee made up the donor group. Germline CDR1 and CDR2: MNHNY and SVGAGI (reference sequence). Trimming removed 7 bases from V and 7 bases from J, with 13 bases in between. This CDR3 region has 13 residues. Clones were read by immunoSEQ multiplex PCR, and TCRdb kept only the in-frame ones, dropping some. The table records hundreds of thousands of clones, around 77% of them present only once. This chain links TRBV6-6 with TRBJ2-2; D unclear. The sequence came from a woman in her 40s in good health. Some clones in this sample may be carry-over from other donors' samples. The sample was PBMCs. The CDR3 DNA follows: TGTGCCAGCACCATTGGTTCGGGCGGGGAGCTGTTTTTT. Protein product: CASTIGSGGELFF.